Shown below are 14 T cell receptor beta chains from a single sample sequenced in a study of cytomegalovirus exposure and HLA in healthy donors. The PCR employed 60 Vbeta primers together with 13 Jbeta primers. Profiled with immunoSEQ multiplex PCR; TCRdb holds only in-frame clones, not every one. In the table there are around 180,000 clones, more than 70% of which are singletons. What was sequenced was PBMCs. The receptors derive from a woman aged 40 to 50 in good health and CMV-seronegative.

This sequence joins TRBV5-1 and TRBJ1-2, with 7 positions matching TRBD1. Per the germline V gene, CDR1 is SGHRS and CDR2 is YFSETQ. This CDR3 contains 14 residues. V gave up 3 bases and J gave up 4 bases; unmatched junction bases: 6. The DNA for the CDR3 is TGCGCCAGCAGCTCGGGGGACAGTGTCTATGGCTACACCTTC. Translating it yields CASSSGDSVYGYTF. Supplemented by reference TRBV5-1 and TRBJ1-2, the full variable domain reads KAGVTQTPRYLIKTRGQQVTLSCSPISGHRSVSWYQQTPGQGLQFLFEYFSETQRNKGNFPGRFSGRQFSNSRSEMNVSTLELGDSALYLCASSSGDSVYGYTFGSGTRLTVV.

V and J are TRBV7-9 and TRBJ2-5; possible D gene TRBD2, 6 bases. Deletions cut 5 bases from V and 2 bases from J, with 21 bases between. Per the germline V gene, CDR1 is SEHNR and CDR2 is FQNEAQ (reference sequence). The CDR3 is 17 residues long. The CDR3 is CASSPTFRASVQETQYF. Written as DNA, the CDR3 is TGTGCCAGCAGCCCAACTTTTCGGGCTAGCGTACAAGAGACCCAGTACTTC.

As regards this clone: One junction end disagrees with the germline gene, perhaps due to a read error. The chain links TRBV7-9 to TRBJ1-5, with D possibly TRBD1 on 5 matching bases. Germline V CDR1 and CDR2: SEHNR, FQNEAQ (reference sequence). CDR3 length: 12 amino acids. CDR3 coding DNA: TGTTCCAGCAGCTTAGGGGAGGGGCCCCAGCATTTT. It translates to CSSSLGEGPQHF. The full variable domain, with the rest looked up from reference TRBV7-9 and TRBJ1-5, is DTGVSQNPRHKITKRGQNVTFRCDPISEHNRLYWYRQTLGQGPEFLTYFQNEAQLEKSRLLSDRFSAERPKGSFSTLEIQRTEQGDSAMYLCSSSLGEGPQHFGDGTRLSIL.

The CDR3 loop reads CASSLAPNGYGYTF. As DNA, the CDR3 is TGTGCCAGCAGTTTAGCACCTAACGGCTATGGCTACACCTTC. This chain joins TRBV27 and TRBJ1-2; no clear D gene. The CDR3 is 14 amino acids. Germline V CDR1 and CDR2: MNHEY, SMNVEV (reference sequence). V was clipped by 2 bases and J by 4 bases, with 11 bases between them.

The V gene is TRBV5-1, the J gene TRBJ2-3; tentative D call: TRBD2 (6 bases). V lost 0 bases and J lost 2, with 10 bases in between. Germline values: CDR1 SGHRS, CDR2 YFSETQ. This CDR3 comprises 15 residues. CDR3 DNA: TGCGCCAGCAGCTTGGAGGCTAGCGACACAGATACGCAGTATTTT. It codes for CASSLEASDTDTQYF.

The chain combines TRBV21-1 with TRBJ1-1; TRBD1, as called in the table, went unchecked against the DNA. TRBV21-1 is shown as a pseudogene. CDR3 length equals 16 residues. CDR3 loop: CASSNWAPCLNTEAFF. As DNA, the CDR3 is TGTGCCAGCAGCAATTGGGCACCTTGCTTGAACACTGAAGCTTTCTTT.

The chain uses TRBV6-6 and TRBJ1-2; the match to TRBD1 covers 12 bases. V lost 6 bases to trimming and J lost 5 bases; unmatched junction nucleotides: 7. The CDR3 runs to 15 residues. The germline V gene encodes CDR1 MNHNY and CDR2 SVGAGI (reference sequence). This chain's CDR3 is CASSPGQGASYGYTF. The CDR3 DNA is TGTGCCAGCAGCCCGGGACAGGGGGCGTCGTATGGCTACACCTTC.

This rearrangement joins TRBV7-9 to TRBJ2-7, with a possible D match to TRBD2 (6 bases). This CDR3 comprises 15 residues. CDR1 SEHNR and CDR2 FQNEAQ come from the germline V gene (reference sequence). V shed 7 bases and J shed 0 bases, with 16 bases lying between them. The CDR3 coding sequence is TGTGCCAGCAAGCACGTGGGGGACTTCTCCTACGAGCAGTACTTC. Amino acids: CASKHVGDFSYEQYF.

The chain uses TRBV5-8 and TRBJ2-3, with TRBD2 matching over 7 bases. Germline V gene sequence: CDR1 SGHTS, CDR2 YDEGEE. This CDR3 comprises 16 residues. With 4 bases clipped from V and 2 bases from J, the junction kept 10 bases outside the gene matches. CDR3 sequence: CASSRGQRDYTDTQYF. The CDR3 nucleotides read TGTGCCAGCAGCCGCGGCCAGCGGGATTACACAGATACGCAGTATTTT. Looking up the rest from reference TRBV5-8 and TRBJ2-3 gives the full variable domain: EAGVTQSPTHLIKTRGQQATLRCSPISGHTSVYWYQQALGLGLQFLLWYDEGEERNRGNFPPRFSGRQFPNYSSELNVNALELEDSALYLCASSRGQRDYTDTQYFGPGTRLTVL.

The V call is TRBV19, the J call TRBJ1-3, with D perhaps TRBD1 (5 bases). This CDR3 is built from 11 residues. CDR1 is LNHDA and CDR2 is SQIVND in the germline V gene (reference sequence). Trimming removed 8 bases from V and 7 bases from J, with 9 bases in between. The CDR3 reads CASRKGNTIYF. For the CDR3, the DNA is TGTGCCAGTCGTAAGGGGAACACCATATATTTT.

This chain uses TRBV7-9 with TRBJ2-3; D may be TRBD2 (6 bases). This CDR3 comprises 14 residues. CDR1 is SEHNR and CDR2 is FQNEAQ in the germline V gene (reference sequence). Deletions cut 8 bases from V and 4 bases from J, with 16 bases between. CDR3 sequence (DNA): TGTGCCAGCCGCTCTAGGACGGGAGCAGATACGCAGTATTTT. Its translation is CASRSRTGADTQYF.

This clone was seen just once. The rearrangement uses TRBV21-1 and TRBJ2-7; TRBD2 is taken as the D call from the table, unchecked against the DNA. TRBV21-1 is an annotated pseudogene. The CDR3 length is 21 residues. Here the CDR3 DNA reads TGTGCCAGCAGCAAAGAAGGAAGCGGGAGGGCCTGGAGCAACAACCCATCGCTGCAGTACGTC. This translates into CASSKEGSGRAWSNNPSLQYV.

The chain couples TRBV11-3 to TRBJ2-2; possible D gene TRBD1, 6 bases. Per germline, CDR1 SGHNT and CDR2 YENEEA. V dropped 0 bases and J dropped 5 bases, with 10 bases sitting between them. The CDR3 has 15 residues. CDR3 nucleotides: TGTGCCAGCAGCTTAGAGGGGGCCGGAACCGGGGAGCTGTTTTTT. This encodes CASSLEGAGTGELFF.

The chain employs TRBV7-9 and TRBJ2-1; D not resolved. The CDR3 runs to 17 residues. V was clipped by 2 bases and J by 0 bases, with 14 bases between them. Germline-derived CDR1 and CDR2 are SEHNR and FQNEAQ (reference sequence). This CDR3 is CASSLTRSADSYNEQFF. CDR3 in DNA: TGTGCCAGCAGCTTAACAAGGAGCGCCGACTCCTACAATGAGCAGTTCTTC.